These 4 T cell receptor beta chains were sequenced from one sample in a study of T cells in Graves' hyperthyroidism and ophthalmopathy. Researchers amplified the TCR beta CDR3 regions from RNA transcripts. HTBI primers drove first-round RT-PCR of the TCR CDR3. Each CDR3 protein gets one entry after TCRdb re-called the multiplex PCR reads with MiXCR. The sample includes fewer than 350,000 distinct CDR3 sequences, roughly 19% of them seen just once. What was sequenced was blood. These TCRs come from a man aged 50 or older with Graves' ophthalmopathy.

The table lists this clonotype with a few counts. This chain uses TRBV27 with TRBJ1-5; TRBD1 matches 11 bases. J was trimmed by 4 bases and V by 3 bases; bases with no gene match: 8. This CDR3 comprises 17 residues. Germline CDR1 reads MNHEY; CDR2 reads SMNVEV (reference sequence). CDR3 residues: CASSFGADRGRNQPQHF. The CDR3 DNA reads TGTGCCAGCAGTTTTGGGGCGGACAGGGGGCGAAATCAGCCCCAGCATTTT.

This clonotype was found many times. In DNA, the CDR3 is TGCAGTGCTAGATTCGCCGCCCAGAACACTGAAGCTTTCTTT. As protein: CSARFAAQNTEAFF. The V call is TRBV20-1, the J call TRBJ1-1; D is unclear. V shed 2 bases and J shed 1 base, with 11 bases lying between them. From germline, CDR1 is DFQATT and CDR2 SNEGSKA (reference sequence). The CDR3 runs to 14 residues.

This clonotype turned up a few times. V is TRBV20-1 and J is TRBJ2-1; 7 nucleotides agree with TRBD1. The CDR3 runs 12 residues. CDR1 is DFQATT, CDR2 SNEGSKA, per germline (reference sequence). Unmatched junction bases numbered 5, after V lost 4 bases and J lost 8 bases. The CDR3 reads CSANKQGYEQFF. CDR3 coding DNA: TGCAGTGCTAATAAACAGGGGTATGAGCAGTTCTTC.

This sequence joins TRBV29-1 and TRBJ2-3; TRBD2 is a possible D gene (6 bases). Germline CDR1 is SQVTM and CDR2 is ANQGSEA. Trimming cost V 0 bases and J 2 bases, with 24 bases left between them. This CDR3 is built from 19 residues. CDR3 in DNA: TGCAGCGTTGAAGACCTACACATAGACGGGAGTACAAACACAGATACGCAGTATTTT. Translation: CSVEDLHIDGSTNTDTQYF.